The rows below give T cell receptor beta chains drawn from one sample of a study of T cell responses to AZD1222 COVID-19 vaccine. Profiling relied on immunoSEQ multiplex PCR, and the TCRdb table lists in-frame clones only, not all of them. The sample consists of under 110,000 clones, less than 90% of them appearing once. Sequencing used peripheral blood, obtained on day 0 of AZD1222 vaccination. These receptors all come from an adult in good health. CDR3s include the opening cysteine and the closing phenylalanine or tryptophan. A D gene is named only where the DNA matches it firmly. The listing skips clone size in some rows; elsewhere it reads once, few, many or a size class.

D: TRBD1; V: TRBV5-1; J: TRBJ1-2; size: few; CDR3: CASSLDRTGSSGYTF; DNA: TGCGCCAGCAGCTTGGACCGGACAGGGTCGAGTGGCTACACCTTC
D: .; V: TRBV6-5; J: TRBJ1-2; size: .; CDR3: CASSYGRSVYGYTF; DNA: TGTGCCAGCAGTTACGGGCGCAGCGTGTATGGCTACACCTTC
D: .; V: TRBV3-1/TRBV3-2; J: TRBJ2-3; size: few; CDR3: CASSQGGGTDTQYF; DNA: TGTGCCAGCAGCCAAGGCGGGGGCACAGATACGCAGTATTTT
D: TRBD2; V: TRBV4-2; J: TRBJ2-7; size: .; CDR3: CASSTLADYEQYF; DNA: TGTGCCAGCAGTACCCTAGCGGACTACGAGCAGTACTTC
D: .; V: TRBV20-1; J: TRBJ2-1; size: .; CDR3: CSASPGGYNEQFF; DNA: TGCAGTGCTAGTCCTGGCGGCTACAATGAGCAGTTCTTC
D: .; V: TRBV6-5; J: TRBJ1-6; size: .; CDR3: CASSPFGGNNSPLHF; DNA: TGTGCCAGCAGCCCCTTCGGAGGGAATAATTCACCCCTCCACTTT
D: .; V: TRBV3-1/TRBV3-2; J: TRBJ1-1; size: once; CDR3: CASSKGRSKEAFF; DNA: TGTGCCAGCAGCAAGGGACGGTCGAAGGAAGCTTTCTTT
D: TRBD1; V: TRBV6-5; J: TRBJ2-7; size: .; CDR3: CASSSTGSLSYEQYF; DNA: TGTGCCAGCAGTTCGACAGGGTCGCTCTCCTACGAGCAGTACTTC
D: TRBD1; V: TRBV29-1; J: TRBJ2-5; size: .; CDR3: CSVEGGQGGETQYF; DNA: TGCAGCGTTGAAGGAGGACAGGGCGGGGAGACCCAGTACTTC
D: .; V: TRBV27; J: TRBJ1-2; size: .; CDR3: CASSFLRDSYGYTF; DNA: TGTGCCAGCAGCTTCCTTAGGGACTCCTATGGCTACACCTTC
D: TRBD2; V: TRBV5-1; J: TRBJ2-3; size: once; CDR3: CASSSGLAGVSVADTQYF; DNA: TGCGCCAGCAGTTCAGGACTAGCGGGAGTGTCTGTGGCAGATACGCAGTATTTT
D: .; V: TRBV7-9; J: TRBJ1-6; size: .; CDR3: CASSSPRGYNSPLHF; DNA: TGTGCCAGCAGCTCCCCCCGGGGCTATAATTCACCCCTCCACTTT
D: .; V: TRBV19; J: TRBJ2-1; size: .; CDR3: CASSIDARQRGHEQFF; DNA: TGTGCCAGTAGTATAGATGCGAGACAGCGCGGGCATGAGCAGTTCTTC
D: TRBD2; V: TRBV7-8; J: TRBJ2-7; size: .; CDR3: CASSLSGTRNYEQYF; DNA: TGTGCCAGCAGCCTCTCCGGGACTAGGAACTACGAGCAGTACTTC
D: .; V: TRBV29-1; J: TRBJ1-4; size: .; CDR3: CSVVRDRGEKLFF; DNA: TGCAGCGTCGTTCGGGACCGTGGGGAAAAACTGTTTTTT
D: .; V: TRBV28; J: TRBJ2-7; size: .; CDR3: CASIPDNSYEQYF; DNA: TGTGCCAGCATCCCGGACAACTCCTACGAGCAGTACTTC
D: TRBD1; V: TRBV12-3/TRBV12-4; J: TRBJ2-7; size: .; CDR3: CASRSGGNEQYF; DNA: TGTGCCAGCAGATCAGGGGGTAACGAGCAGTACTTC
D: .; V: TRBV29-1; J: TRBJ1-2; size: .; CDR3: CSAIPGGVRNYGYTF; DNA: TGCAGCGCCATCCCCGGGGGGGTGAGAAACTATGGCTACACCTTC
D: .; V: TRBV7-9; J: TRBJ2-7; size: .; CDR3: CASSLTSYEQYF; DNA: TGTGCCAGCAGCTTAACTTCCTACGAGCAGTACTTC
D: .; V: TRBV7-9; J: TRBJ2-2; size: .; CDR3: CASSYTGELFF; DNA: TGTGCCAGCAGCTACACCGGGGAGCTGTTTTTT
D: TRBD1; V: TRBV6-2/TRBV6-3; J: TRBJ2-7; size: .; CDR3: CASSRWTGNSYEQYF; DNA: TGTGCCAGCAGCCGCTGGACAGGGAACTCCTACGAGCAGTACTTC
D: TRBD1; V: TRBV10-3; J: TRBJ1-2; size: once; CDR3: CAIRPEGGSYTHYGYTF; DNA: TGTGCCATCCGCCCCGAAGGGGGCAGTTACACGCACTATGGCTACACCTTC
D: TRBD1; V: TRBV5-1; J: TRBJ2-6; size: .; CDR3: CASSVDRVGPSGANVLTF; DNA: TGCGCCAGCAGCGTAGACAGGGTTGGACCATCTGGGGCCAACGTCCTGACTTTC
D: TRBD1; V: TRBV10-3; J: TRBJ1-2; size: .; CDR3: CATSENRDRGRSGYTF; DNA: TGTGCCACCTCCGAAAATAGGGACAGGGGGCGAAGTGGCTACACCTTC
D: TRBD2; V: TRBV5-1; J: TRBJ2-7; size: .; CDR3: CASSFRREQNEQYF; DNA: TGCGCCAGCAGCTTCCGGCGGGAGCAAAACGAGCAGTACTTC
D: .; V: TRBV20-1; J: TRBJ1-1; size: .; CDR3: CSASTGTEAFF; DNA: TGCAGTGCTAGTACCGGCACTGAAGCTTTCTTT
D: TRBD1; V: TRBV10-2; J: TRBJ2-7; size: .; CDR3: CASTWTGTLPEQYF; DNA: TGCGCCAGCACTTGGACAGGCACCCTCCCCGAGCAGTACTTC
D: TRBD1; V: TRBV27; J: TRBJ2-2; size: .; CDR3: CASSGGTQGWTGELFF; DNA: TGTGCCAGCAGTGGGGGCACACAGGGGTGGACCGGGGAGCTGTTTTTT
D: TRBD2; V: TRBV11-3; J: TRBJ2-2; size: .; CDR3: CASSSGTSWGTGELFF; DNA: TGTGCCAGCAGTTCCGGGACTAGTTGGGGGACCGGGGAGCTGTTTTTT
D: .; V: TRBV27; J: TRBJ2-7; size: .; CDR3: CASSLKGATYEQYF; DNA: TGTGCCAGCAGTTTAAAGGGTGCTACCTACGAGCAGTACTTC
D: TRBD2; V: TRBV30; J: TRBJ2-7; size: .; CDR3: CAAAGGPPEQYF; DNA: TGTGCCGCAGCGGGAGGGCCTCCTGAGCAGTACTTC
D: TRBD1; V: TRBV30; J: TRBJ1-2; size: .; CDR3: CAWSVQGVGYTF; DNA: TGTGCCTGGAGTGTACAGGGGGTTGGCTACACCTTC
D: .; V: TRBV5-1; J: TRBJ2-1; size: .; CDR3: CASSYTWGPDNEQFF; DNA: TGCGCCAGCAGCTACACCTGGGGACCCGACAATGAGCAGTTCTTC